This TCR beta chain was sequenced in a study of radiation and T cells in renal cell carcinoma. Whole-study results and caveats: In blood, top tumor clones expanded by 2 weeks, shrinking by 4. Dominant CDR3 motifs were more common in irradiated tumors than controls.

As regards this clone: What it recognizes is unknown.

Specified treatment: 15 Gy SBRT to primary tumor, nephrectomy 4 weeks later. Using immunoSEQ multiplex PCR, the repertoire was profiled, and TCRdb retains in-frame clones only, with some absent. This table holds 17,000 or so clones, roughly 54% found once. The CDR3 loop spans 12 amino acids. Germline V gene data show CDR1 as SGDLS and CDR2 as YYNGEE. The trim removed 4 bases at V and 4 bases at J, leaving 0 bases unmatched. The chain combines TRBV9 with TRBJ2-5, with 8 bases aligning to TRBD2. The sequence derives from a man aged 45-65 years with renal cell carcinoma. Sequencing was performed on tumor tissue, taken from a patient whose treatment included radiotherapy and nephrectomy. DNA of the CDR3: TGTGCCAGCAGCCTAGCGGGAGAGACCCAGTACTTC. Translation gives CASSLAGETQYF.